The 3 T cell receptor beta chains below come from one sample, sequenced in a study of shared clonotypes between healthy human individuals. Using immunoSEQ multiplex PCR, the repertoire was profiled, and TCRdb retains in-frame clones only, with some absent. The sample contains about 1 million clones, roughly 80% of which appear only once. Material: memory CD4+ T cells sorted from blood. Subset indicated: CD45RA-negative fraction. The source is a young man in good health.

The chain employs TRBV11-2 and TRBJ2-7; D could derive from TRBD1 or TRBD2 (7 bases each). Trimming cost V 4 bases and J 7 bases, with 17 bases left between them. The CDR3 runs 14 residues. Germline V lookup: CDR1 SGHAT, CDR2 FQNNGV. The CDR3, as DNA: TGTGCCAGCAGCTCCAGGGAGGGGGCCCTTGAGCAGTACTTC. As protein: CASSSREGALEQYF.

The genes are TRBV19 and TRBJ1-6; weak D call: TRBD1 (6 bases). The CDR3 consists of 12 residues. Germline lookup yields CDR1 LNHDA and CDR2 SQIVND (reference sequence). With 10 bases removed from V and 9 bases from J, the gap between germline ends came to 13 bases. The CDR3 reads CATQGGTSPLHF. The CDR3 coding sequence is TGTGCCACCCAAGGGGGGACTTCACCCCTCCACTTT.

The CDR3 DNA follows: TGTGCCAGCTCACGGGACAGGGGGACGACAGATACGCAGTATTTT. Translated: CASSRDRGTTDTQYF. The V gene is TRBV18, the J gene TRBJ2-3; TRBD1 aligns across 11 bases. The germline CDR1 and CDR2 sequences are KGHSH and LQKENI. This CDR3 has 15 residues. The ends lost 4 bases at V and 3 bases at J; junction bases unmatched: 3.